This TCR beta chain was sequenced in a study of control samples from healthy donors and cancer patients. Clones were read by immunoSEQ multiplex PCR, and TCRdb kept only the in-frame ones, dropping some. This table has roughly 70,000 clones, around 93% appearing once. V lost 4 bases and J lost 1; bases outside the gene matches: 9. The germline V gene encodes CDR1 SGHKS and CDR2 YYEKEE (reference sequence). The CDR3 length is 17 residues. The genes are TRBV5-5 and TRBJ1-2, with TRBD1 matching 11 bases. The sample consisted of blood. The TCR comes from a woman in her 30s in good health. This CDR3 is CASSTERGTGGNYGYTF. Written as DNA, the CDR3 is TGTGCCAGCAGCACGGAAAGAGGGACAGGGGGTAACTATGGCTACACCTTC.